Only one count was recorded for the clone carrying this T cell receptor (beta chain). Antigen unknown. This record comes from a study of CD8+CD57+ T cells in acquired aplastic anemia. Study summary: On average, sorted CD4+ and CD8+ cells gave approximately 3 ug of DNA. Study-wide results and caveats: In common between the patients and the controls were approximately 28 CD8+ CDR3 sequences.

V lost 5 bases and J 1 base, leaving 6 bases between the germline ends. Germline V CDR1 and CDR2: SEHNR, FQNEAQ (reference sequence). This CDR3 has 12 residues. Profiling of TCR beta VDJ combinations and CDR3 sequences used genomic DNA as template. In TCRdb, the reads were re-called with MiXCR into one record per CDR3 protein. This sample has roughly 80,000 distinct CDR3 sequences, with about 70% found just once. Those patients picked for sequencing had displayed CD8+CD57+ cell expansion on flow cytometry. The patients, all of them, had severe acquired aplastic anemia. Patient blood was sampled before any therapy had been received.

The chain couples TRBV7-9 to TRBJ2-7; no clear D. This clonotype originated in a human donor with aplastic anemia. The sequencing input was sorted CD4+, CD8+, or CD8+CD57+ T cells (not recorded which) from PBMCs. CDR3 region: CASSTESYEQYF. The CDR3 DNA follows: TGTGCCAGCAGCACGGAGTCCTACGAGCAGTACTTC.